What follows are 27 T cell receptor beta chains derived from one specimen sequenced in a study of T cells after yellow fever vaccination. TCRdb analysed the 5' RACE reads with MiXCR anew, one entry per CDR3 protein. Of some 670,000 distinct CDR3 sequences listed, about 12% are singletons. The sample consisted of PBMCs, taken on the day of the yellow fever booster vaccination. These TCRs come from a man aged 25 to 40 who received the YFV17D yellow fever vaccine.

This clonotype was recorded a few times. V and J are TRBV20-1 and TRBJ2-5; a possible D gene is TRBD1 (6 bases). The CDR3 has 13 residues. Trimming took off 6 bases at V and 5 bases at J, with 16 bases between the two ends. Germline-derived CDR1 and CDR2 are DFQATT and SNEGSKA (reference sequence). The CDR3 reads CSALRTAKETQYF. In DNA, the CDR3 is TGCAGTGCCCTGAGGACAGCTAAGGAGACCCAGTACTTC.

This clonotype was detected only a few times. The CDR3 spells CASSTPGTPKFF. The CDR3, as DNA: TGTGCCAGCAGTACCCCCGGGACTCCCAAGTTCTTC. J is TRBJ2-1 and V is TRBV2; a weak D match, TRBD2 (6 bases). The CDR3 has 12 amino acids. From germline, CDR1 is SNHLY and CDR2 FYNNEI. Deletions cut 5 bases from V and 14 bases from J, with 16 bases between.

This clonotype turned up a few times. The V gene is TRBV6-2 or TRBV6-3, the J gene TRBJ1-5; D is ambiguous. Per the germline V gene, CDR1 is MNHEY and CDR2 is SVGEGT. V lost 6 bases and J 4 bases, leaving 25 bases between the germline ends. The CDR3 contains 18 residues. In DNA form, the CDR3 reads TGTGCCAGCAGCCCCCGGGGATTCGGGATTGGTTCAAATCAGCCCCAGCATTTT. Its translation is CASSPRGFGIGSNQPQHF.

This chain uses TRBV27 with TRBJ1-3; D gene uncertain. In germline, CDR1 is MNHEY, CDR2 SMNVEV (reference sequence). V was cut by 8 bases and J by 4 bases, with 18 bases left in between. The CDR3 runs to 15 residues. The CDR3 DNA reads TGTGCCAGCTCCCCAGCAGCAGGACTAGGAAACACCATATATTTT. Its protein is CASSPAAGLGNTIYF.

The chain links TRBV10-3 to TRBJ2-7; D might be TRBD1 (6 bases). The V and J ends lost 3 bases and 3 bases respectively, with 24 bases between them. The CDR3 is 18 residues long. CDR1 and CDR2 (germline): ENHRY, SYGVKD. As DNA, the CDR3 is TGTGCCATCAGTGAATCAGGGGATCGAGGGACCGGAAACTACGAGCAGTACTTC. Its protein is CAISESGDRGTGNYEQYF.

V gene TRBV27 combines with J gene TRBJ1-6; a weak D match, TRBD1 (5 bases). This CDR3 region has 14 residues. With 10 bases removed from V and 6 bases from J, the gap between germline ends came to 16 bases. Germline V gene data show CDR1 as MNHEY and CDR2 as SMNVEV (reference sequence). The CDR3 loop reads CATTNTGGNSPLHF. CDR3 bases: TGTGCCACCACGAATACGGGGGGTAATTCACCCCTCCACTTT.

The J gene is TRBJ2-5, the V gene TRBV10-3, with TRBD2 identical over 9 bases. The germline V gene encodes CDR1 ENHRY and CDR2 SYGVKD. This CDR3 has 13 amino acids. Trimming at V came to 6 bases and at J to 3 bases, leaving 2 bases not matched to a gene. CDR3 sequence (DNA): TGTGCCATCAGGATAGCGGGAGAAGAGACCCAGTACTTC. Residues: CAIRIAGEETQYF.

This clonotype was recorded a few times. The chain joins TRBV19 to TRBJ2-5, with 11 bases matching TRBD2. Trimming cost V 5 bases and J 7 bases; bases outside gene matches: 12. This CDR3 has 16 residues. Germline V lookup: CDR1 LNHDA, CDR2 SQIVND (reference sequence). The CDR3 bases are TGTGCCAGTAGTCCAATACTAGCGGGAGATCGGCGGACCCAGTACTTC. This encodes CASSPILAGDRRTQYF.

This chain joins TRBV27 and TRBJ2-5; D is undetermined. Trimming cost V 3 bases and J 2 bases, with 13 bases left between them. This CDR3 spans 15 amino acids. Germline CDR1 reads MNHEY; CDR2 reads SMNVEV (reference sequence). The CDR3 spells CASSLGPPRQETQYF. In DNA form, the CDR3 reads TGTGCCAGCAGTTTGGGTCCTCCAAGGCAAGAGACCCAGTACTTC.

This chain connects TRBV7-9 to TRBJ2-3; 8 nucleotides match TRBD2. V was pared by 1 base and J by 0 bases, with 3 bases of the junction left unmatched. The CDR3 is 16 residues long. Germline CDR1 is SEHNR and CDR2 is FQNEAQ (reference sequence). CDR3 amino acids: CASSLERGGSTDTQYF. CDR3 bases: TGTGCCAGCAGCTTAGAACGGGGGGGGAGCACAGATACGCAGTATTTT.

This chain connects TRBV20-1 to TRBJ2-3; no definite D call. The germline V gene has CDR1 DFQATT and CDR2 SNEGSKA (reference sequence). This CDR3 spans 15 amino acids. V shed 7 bases and J shed 4 bases, with 21 bases lying between them. CDR3 in amino acids: CSGARLDARADTQYF. As DNA, the CDR3 is TGCAGTGGAGCGCGGTTGGACGCGCGAGCAGATACGCAGTATTTT.

This clonotype was seen a few times. In DNA form, the CDR3 reads TGTGCCAGCAGCCGAAGTCGGGATACGCAGTATTTT. It is translated as CASSRSRDTQYF. This sequence joins TRBV7-2 and TRBJ2-3; D is ambiguous. Between the trimmed V and J ends, which lost 5 bases and 6 bases, there was a span of 9 bases. CDR3 length equals 12 residues. Germline-derived CDR1 and CDR2 are SGHTA and FQGNSA.

This clonotype was observed a few times. The chain recombines TRBV12-3 or TRBV12-4 with TRBJ1-4, with D unclear. This CDR3 has 13 amino acids. V lost 0 bases and J 8 bases, leaving 7 bases between the germline ends. The CDR3 here is CASSLAGLEKLFF. CDR3 in DNA: TGTGCCAGCAGTTTAGCAGGTTTGGAAAAACTGTTTTTT.

This clonotype was found many times. V and J are TRBV20-1 and TRBJ2-1, with 13 bases fitting TRBD2. Germline CDR1 is DFQATT and CDR2 is SNEGSKA (reference sequence). CDR3 length: 14 amino acids. J was trimmed by 6 bases and V by 6 bases; bases with no gene match: 5. The CDR3 here is CSAAGTSGANEQFF. The CDR3 coding sequence is TGCAGTGCCGCCGGGACTAGCGGGGCCAATGAGCAGTTCTTC.

This rearrangement joins TRBV29-1 to TRBJ2-5; the D is unclear. Germline V gene sequence: CDR1 SQVTM, CDR2 ANQGSEA. V was cut by 3 bases and J by 5 bases, with 13 bases left in between. This CDR3 contains 13 residues. The CDR3 bases are TGCAGCGTTGATATGACGGGTTTGGAGACCCAGTACTTC. Its translation is CSVDMTGLETQYF.

The table lists this clonotype with a few counts. The genes are TRBV7-2 and TRBJ2-2; D possibly corresponds to TRBD2 (5 bases). This CDR3 has 17 amino acids. CDR1 and CDR2 from the germline V gene are SGHTA and FQGNSA. V was clipped by 5 bases and J by 4 bases, with 20 bases between them. CDR3 loop: CASSPSRHPLGTGELFF. CDR3 DNA: TGTGCCAGCAGCCCTAGCCGACACCCACTGGGCACCGGGGAGCTGTTTTTT. The full variable domain, completed using reference TRBV7-2 and TRBJ2-2, is GAGVSQSPSNKVTEKGKDVELRCDPISGHTALYWYRQSLGQGLEFLIYFQGNSAPDKSGLPSDRFSAERTGGSVSTLTIQRTQQEDSAVYLCASSPSRHPLGTGELFFGEGSRLTVL.

This clonotype came up a few times. This chain uses TRBV20-1 with TRBJ1-3; D unclear. Trimming shortened V by 6 bases and J by 7 bases, and 13 bases separated the two germline ends. CDR3 length: 12 amino acids. Germline-derived CDR1 and CDR2 are DFQATT and SNEGSKA (reference sequence). As DNA, the CDR3 is TGCAGTGCCACAGAGGCCCCCAACACCATATATTTT. It specifies CSATEAPNTIYF.

This clonotype was seen a few times. The chain recombines TRBV20-1 with TRBJ2-2, with 11 bases that match TRBD2. This CDR3 is 14 amino acids long. Germline V CDR1 and CDR2: DFQATT, SNEGSKA (reference sequence). J lost 6 bases, V lost 5 bases, and 5 bases had no gene match. The CDR3 protein is CSAFSGRGPGELFF. The CDR3 DNA sequence: TGCAGTGCTTTTAGCGGGAGGGGTCCCGGGGAGCTGTTTTTT.

This chain links TRBV6-2 or TRBV6-3 with TRBJ2-7; possibly TRBD1 for D (6 bases). V shed 6 bases and J shed 3 bases, with 15 bases lying between them. CDR1 and CDR2 from the germline V gene are MNHEY and SVGEGT. The CDR3 has 14 amino acids. CDR3 sequence: CASRPPDSLYEQYF. DNA for the CDR3: TGTGCCAGCAGACCGCCGGACAGTCTCTACGAGCAGTACTTC.

The V and J genes are TRBV20-1 and TRBJ1-4; 10 bases are a match to TRBD1. CDR1 is DFQATT and CDR2 is SNEGSKA in the germline V gene (reference sequence). Trimming cost V 4 bases and J 5 bases; bases outside gene matches: 7. The CDR3 has 15 amino acids. CDR3 sequence reads: CSATQTGGSNEKLFF. CDR3 DNA sequence: TGCAGTGCTACCCAGACAGGGGGCTCGAATGAAAAACTGTTTTTT.

This clonotype appeared a few times. The chain has TRBV28 and TRBJ1-5, with TRBD1 as a possible D gene (6 bases). Germline-derived CDR1 and CDR2 are MDHEN and SYDVKM. The V and J ends lost 7 bases and 3 bases respectively, with 13 bases between them. This CDR3 comprises 14 residues. CDR3 nucleotide sequence: TGTGCCAGCAAGGGGGGGTTTTACAATCAGCCCCAGCATTTT. Its protein is CASKGGFYNQPQHF.

The chain carries TRBV5-1 and TRBJ2-6; D is undetermined. Germline V gene sequence: CDR1 SGHRS, CDR2 YFSETQ. Trimming took 5 bases from V and 2 from J, leaving 14 bases between them. This CDR3 has 16 residues. CDR3 sequence reads: CASSSSRVTGANVLTF. CDR3 coding DNA: TGCGCCAGCAGTTCAAGTAGGGTTACTGGGGCCAACGTCCTGACTTTC.

This chain uses TRBV4-3 with TRBJ2-5, with D perhaps matching TRBD2 (5 bases). Germline CDR1 reads LGHNA; CDR2 reads YSLEER. The CDR3 loop spans 16 amino acids. The germline V and J ends were trimmed by 0 bases and 7 bases, with 18 bases remaining between them. CDR3 amino acids: CASSQDEGNPFGTQYF. The CDR3 DNA sequence: TGCGCCAGCAGCCAAGATGAGGGCAACCCATTTGGGACCCAGTACTTC.

This chain links TRBV24-1 with TRBJ2-1, with 7 bases lining up with TRBD1. V shed 4 bases and J 0 bases; nucleotides not matched to a gene: 5. The CDR3 loop spans 16 amino acids. The germline V gene encodes CDR1 KGHDR and CDR2 SFDVKD. The CDR3 is CATSDSAGGSYNEQFF. CDR3 in DNA: TGTGCCACCAGTGACAGCGCAGGGGGCTCCTACAATGAGCAGTTCTTC.

This clonotype was found a few times. The gene calls are TRBV20-1 and TRBJ2-1; unclear D gene. CDR3 length: 12 residues. Germline V gene data show CDR1 as DFQATT and CDR2 as SNEGSKA (reference sequence). Trimming removed 1 base from V and 7 bases from J, with 8 bases in between. The CDR3 spells CSARAGENEQFF. Here the CDR3 DNA reads TGCAGTGCTAGAGCAGGAGAGAATGAGCAGTTCTTC.

The chain joins TRBV2 to TRBJ2-3; 10 bases align to TRBD2. This CDR3 region has 15 residues. J was trimmed by 6 bases and V by 6 bases; bases with no gene match: 9. The germline gives CDR1 SNHLY, CDR2 FYNNEI. The CDR3 is CASSLRTSGPDTQYF. The DNA for the CDR3 is TGTGCCAGCAGCCTCCGGACTAGCGGCCCCGATACGCAGTATTTT.

A few counts support this clonotype. The rearrangement links TRBV20-1 to TRBJ2-7, with 7 bases identical to TRBD2. From germline, CDR1 is DFQATT and CDR2 SNEGSKA (reference sequence). The V gene end was trimmed by 3 bases and the J gene end by 3 bases; junction bases not matched to a gene: 8. This CDR3 is 14 amino acids long. This CDR3 is CSASIGGTFYEQYF. The CDR3, as DNA: TGCAGTGCTAGCATCGGGGGGACCTTCTACGAGCAGTACTTC.